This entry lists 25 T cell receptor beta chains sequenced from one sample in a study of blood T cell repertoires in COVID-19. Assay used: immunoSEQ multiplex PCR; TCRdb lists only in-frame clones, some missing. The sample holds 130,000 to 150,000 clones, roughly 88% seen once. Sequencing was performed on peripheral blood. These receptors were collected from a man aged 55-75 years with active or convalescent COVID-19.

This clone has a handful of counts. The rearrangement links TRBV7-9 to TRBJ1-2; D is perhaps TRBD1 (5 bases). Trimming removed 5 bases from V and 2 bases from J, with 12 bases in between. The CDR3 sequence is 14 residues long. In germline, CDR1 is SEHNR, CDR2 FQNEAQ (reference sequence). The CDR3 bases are TGTGCCAGCAGCCCGATCGGGGGGAACTATGGCTACACCTTC. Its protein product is CASSPIGGNYGYTF.

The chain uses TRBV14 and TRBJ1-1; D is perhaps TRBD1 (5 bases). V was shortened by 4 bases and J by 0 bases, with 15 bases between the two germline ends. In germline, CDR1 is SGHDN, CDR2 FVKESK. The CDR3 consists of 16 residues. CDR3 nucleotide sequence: TGTGCCAGCAGCCCTTTCAGAGACAGATTGAACACTGAAGCTTTCTTT. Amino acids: CASSPFRDRLNTEAFF.

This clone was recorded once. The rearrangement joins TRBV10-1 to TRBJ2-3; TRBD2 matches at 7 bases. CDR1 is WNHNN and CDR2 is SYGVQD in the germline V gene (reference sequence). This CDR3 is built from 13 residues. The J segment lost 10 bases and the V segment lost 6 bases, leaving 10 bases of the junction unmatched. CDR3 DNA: TGCGCCAGCAGCCCAGGGAGGGAGCGTGCGCAGTATTTT. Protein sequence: CASSPGRERAQYF.

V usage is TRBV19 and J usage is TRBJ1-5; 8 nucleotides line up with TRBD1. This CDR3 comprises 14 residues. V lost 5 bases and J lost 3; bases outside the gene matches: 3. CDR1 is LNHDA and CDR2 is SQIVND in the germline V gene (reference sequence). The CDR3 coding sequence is TGTGCCAGTAGTTGGGACAGGTTCAATCAGCCCCAGCATTTT. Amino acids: CASSWDRFNQPQHF.

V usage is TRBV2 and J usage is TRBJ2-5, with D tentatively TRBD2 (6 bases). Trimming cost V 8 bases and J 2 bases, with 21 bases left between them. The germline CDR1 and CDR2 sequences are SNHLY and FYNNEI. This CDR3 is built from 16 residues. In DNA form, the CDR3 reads TGTGCCAGCCTTAGTCCCGGCCGGGGGAGGCAAGAGACCCAGTACTTC. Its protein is CASLSPGRGRQETQYF.

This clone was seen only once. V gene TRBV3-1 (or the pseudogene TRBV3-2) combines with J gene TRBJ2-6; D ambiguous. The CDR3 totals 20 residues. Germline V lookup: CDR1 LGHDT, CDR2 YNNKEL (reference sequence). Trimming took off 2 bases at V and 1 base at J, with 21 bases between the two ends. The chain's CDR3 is CASSQLTPAGLNSGANVLTF. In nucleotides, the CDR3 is TGTGCCAGCAGCCAATTGACCCCCGCAGGCCTGAATTCTGGGGCCAACGTCCTGACTTTC.

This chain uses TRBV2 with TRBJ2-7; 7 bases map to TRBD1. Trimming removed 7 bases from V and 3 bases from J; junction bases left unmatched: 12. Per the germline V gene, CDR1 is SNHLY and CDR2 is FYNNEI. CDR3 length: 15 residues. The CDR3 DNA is TGTGCCAGCAACCTACAGGGGATCCTCCTCTACGAGCAGTACTTC. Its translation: CASNLQGILLYEQYF.

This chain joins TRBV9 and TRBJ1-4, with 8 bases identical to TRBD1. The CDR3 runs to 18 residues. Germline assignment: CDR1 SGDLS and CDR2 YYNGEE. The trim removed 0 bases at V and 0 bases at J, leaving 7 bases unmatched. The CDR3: CASSVGQGRNATNEKLFF. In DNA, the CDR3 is TGTGCCAGCAGCGTAGGACAGGGGCGGAATGCAACTAATGAAAAACTGTTTTTT. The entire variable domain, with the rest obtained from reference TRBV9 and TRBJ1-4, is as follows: DSGVTQTPKHLITATGQRVTLRCSPRSGDLSVYWYQQSLDQGLQFLIQYYNGEERAKGNILERFSAQQFPDLHSELNLSSLELGDSALYFCASSVGQGRNATNEKLFFGSGTQLSVL.

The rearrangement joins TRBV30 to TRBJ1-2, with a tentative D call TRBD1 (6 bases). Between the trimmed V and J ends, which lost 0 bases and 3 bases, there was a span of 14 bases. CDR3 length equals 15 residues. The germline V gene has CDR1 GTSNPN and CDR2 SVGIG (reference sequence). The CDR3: CAWSVLGRGDYGYTF. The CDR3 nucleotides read TGTGCCTGGAGTGTCCTCGGCAGGGGTGACTATGGCTACACCTTC.

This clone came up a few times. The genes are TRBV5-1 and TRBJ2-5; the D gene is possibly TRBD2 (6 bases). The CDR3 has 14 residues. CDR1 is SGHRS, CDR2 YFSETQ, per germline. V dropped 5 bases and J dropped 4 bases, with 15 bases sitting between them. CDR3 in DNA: TGCGCCAGCAGAGTCGAGGTGGGAGGAGAGACCCAGTACTTC. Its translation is CASRVEVGGETQYF.

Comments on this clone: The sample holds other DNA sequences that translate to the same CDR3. CDR3 loop: CASSFGTDTQYF. The DNA of the CDR3 is TGTGCCAGCAGCTTCGGGACAGATACGCAGTATTTT. The chain is built from TRBV7-9 and TRBJ2-3; D call uncertain. Germline V gene sequence: CDR1 SEHNR, CDR2 FQNEAQ (reference sequence). The CDR3 runs 12 residues. Trimming left V 3 bases short and J 3 bases short, with 4 bases between.

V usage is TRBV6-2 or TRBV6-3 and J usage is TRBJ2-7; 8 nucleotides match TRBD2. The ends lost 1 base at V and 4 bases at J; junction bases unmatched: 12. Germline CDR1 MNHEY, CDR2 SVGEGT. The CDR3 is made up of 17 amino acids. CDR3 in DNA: TGTGCCAGCAGTTACTATATCGGGACTAGAGGCAGTTACGAGCAGTACGTC. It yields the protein CASSYYIGTRGSYEQYV.

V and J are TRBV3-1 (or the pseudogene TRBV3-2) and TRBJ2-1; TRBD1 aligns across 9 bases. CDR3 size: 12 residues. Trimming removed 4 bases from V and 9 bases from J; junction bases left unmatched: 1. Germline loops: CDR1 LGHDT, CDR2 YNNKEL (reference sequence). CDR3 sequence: CASSRTGVEQFF. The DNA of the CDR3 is TGTGCCAGCAGCCGGACAGGGGTTGAGCAGTTCTTC.

The CDR3 region has the DNA TGCGCCAGCAGCTTGGCCCCTAGCGGGGTGAACACCGGGGAGCTGTTTTTT. Protein sequence: CASSLAPSGVNTGELFF. This chain links TRBV5-1 with TRBJ2-2; 9 positions agree with TRBD2. This CDR3 comprises 17 residues. Trimming at V came to 0 bases and at J to 1 base, leaving 4 bases not matched to a gene. The germline V gene has CDR1 SGHRS and CDR2 YFSETQ.

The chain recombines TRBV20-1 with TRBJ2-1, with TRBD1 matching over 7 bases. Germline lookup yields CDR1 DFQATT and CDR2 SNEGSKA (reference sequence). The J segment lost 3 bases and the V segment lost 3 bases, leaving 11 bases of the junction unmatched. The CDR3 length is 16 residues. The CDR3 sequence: CSASPLTGVLYNEQFF. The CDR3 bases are TGCAGTGCTAGTCCGTTAACAGGGGTGCTCTACAATGAGCAGTTCTTC.

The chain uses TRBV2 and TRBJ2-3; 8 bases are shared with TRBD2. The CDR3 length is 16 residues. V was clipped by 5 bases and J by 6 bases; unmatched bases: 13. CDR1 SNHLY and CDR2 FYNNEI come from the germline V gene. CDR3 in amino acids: CASSTGLAEGVDTQYF. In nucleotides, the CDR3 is TGTGCCAGCAGTACAGGACTAGCTGAAGGAGTCGATACGCAGTATTTT.

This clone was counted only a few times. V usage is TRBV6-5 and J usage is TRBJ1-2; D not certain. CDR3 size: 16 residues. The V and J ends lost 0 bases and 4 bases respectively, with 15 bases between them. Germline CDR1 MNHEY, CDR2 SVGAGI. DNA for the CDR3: TGTGCCAGCAGTTACTCGACCCCCGGAGAGACCTATGGCTACACCTTC. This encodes CASSYSTPGETYGYTF.

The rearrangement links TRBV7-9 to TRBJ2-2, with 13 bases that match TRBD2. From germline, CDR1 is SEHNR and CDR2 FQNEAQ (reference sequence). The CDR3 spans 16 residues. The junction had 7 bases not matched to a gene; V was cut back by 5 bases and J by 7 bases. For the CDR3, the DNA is TGTGCCAGCAGCACCCAGACTAGCGGGAGGCACGGGGAGCTGTTTTTT. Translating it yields CASSTQTSGRHGELFF.

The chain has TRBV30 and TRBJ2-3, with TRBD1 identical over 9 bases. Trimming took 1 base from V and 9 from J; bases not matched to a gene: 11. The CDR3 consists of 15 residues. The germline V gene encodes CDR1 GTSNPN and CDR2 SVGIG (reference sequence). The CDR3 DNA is TGTGCCTGGAGTGAACAGGGGGCTCTTGGCGGGACGCAGTATTTT. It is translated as CAWSEQGALGGTQYF. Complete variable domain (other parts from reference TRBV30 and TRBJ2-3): SQTIHQWPATLVQPVGSPLSLECTVEGTSNPNLYWYRQAAGRGLQLLFYSVGIGQISSEVPQNLSASRPQDRQFILSSKKLLLSDSGFYLCAWSEQGALGGTQYFGPGTRLTVL.

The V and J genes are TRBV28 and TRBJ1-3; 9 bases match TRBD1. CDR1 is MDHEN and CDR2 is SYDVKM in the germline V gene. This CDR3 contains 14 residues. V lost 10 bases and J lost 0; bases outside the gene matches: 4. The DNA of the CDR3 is TGTGCCACCGGGACAGGGAGCTCTGGAAACACCATATATTTT. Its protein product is CATGTGSSGNTIYF.

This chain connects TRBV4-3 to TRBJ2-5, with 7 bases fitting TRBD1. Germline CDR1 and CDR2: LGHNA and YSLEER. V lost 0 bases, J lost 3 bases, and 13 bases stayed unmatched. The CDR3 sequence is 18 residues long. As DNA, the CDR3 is TGCGCCAGCAGCCAAGATTGGACAGGATTAATGGGGGAAGAGACCCAGTACTTC. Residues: CASSQDWTGLMGEETQYF.

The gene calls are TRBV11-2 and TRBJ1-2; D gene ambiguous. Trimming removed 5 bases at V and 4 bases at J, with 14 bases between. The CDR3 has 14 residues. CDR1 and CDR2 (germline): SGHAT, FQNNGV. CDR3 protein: CASSDQPRSYGYTF. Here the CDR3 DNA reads TGTGCCAGCAGCGATCAACCGCGGTCCTATGGCTACACCTTC.

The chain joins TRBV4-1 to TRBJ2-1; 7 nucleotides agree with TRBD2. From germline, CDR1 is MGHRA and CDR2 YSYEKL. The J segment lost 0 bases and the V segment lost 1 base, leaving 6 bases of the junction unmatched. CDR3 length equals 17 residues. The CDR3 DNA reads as TGCGCCAGCAGCCAAGGAGGACCGGGAGGCTCCTACAATGAGCAGTTCTTC. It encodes CASSQGGPGGSYNEQFF.

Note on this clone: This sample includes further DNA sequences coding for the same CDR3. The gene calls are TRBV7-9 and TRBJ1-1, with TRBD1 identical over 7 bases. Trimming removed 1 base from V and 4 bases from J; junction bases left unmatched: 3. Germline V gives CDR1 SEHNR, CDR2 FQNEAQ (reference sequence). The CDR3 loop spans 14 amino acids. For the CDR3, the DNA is TGTGCCAGCAGCTTAGGCAGGGGGAGCACTGAAGCTTTCTTT. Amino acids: CASSLGRGSTEAFF.

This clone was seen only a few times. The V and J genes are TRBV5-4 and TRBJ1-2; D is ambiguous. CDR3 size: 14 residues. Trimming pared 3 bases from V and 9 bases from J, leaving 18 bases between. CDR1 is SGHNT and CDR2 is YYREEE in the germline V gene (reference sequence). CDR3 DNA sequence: TGTGCCAGCAGCTATTTGCCCCGGACTGTGAGCTACACCTTC. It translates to CASSYLPRTVSYTF.